These 2 T cell receptor beta chains share one sample of origin, sequenced in a study of blood T cell repertoires in COVID-19 (TCRdb year 2020). The library was built by means of the immunoSEQ multiplex PCR assay. The source is immuneACCESS, and TCRdb retained only in-frame sequences with V and J called. Part of the clones is not carried over; for the studies checked, unresolved V genes explain less than half of this, and the remainder is unexplained. This sample comprises 250,000 or so clones, about nine tenths of them detected only once. The top ten hold around 0.83% of the sample. Material: peripheral blood. These receptors all stem from a man aged 30 to 39 with COVID-19, enrolled during active disease.

The genes are TRBV11-2 and TRBJ1-2, with D unresolved. The CDR3 runs 15 residues. V shed 1 base and J shed 1 base, with 10 bases lying between them. Germline V gives CDR1 SGHAT, CDR2 FQNNGV. The CDR3 sequence: CASSLVGPLNYGYTF. CDR3 nucleotide sequence: TGTGCCAGCAGCTTAGTCGGTCCTCTTAACTATGGCTACACCTTC.

The chain carries TRBV5-1 and TRBJ1-6, with 10 bases identical to TRBD1. V lost 4 bases, J lost 7 bases, and 5 bases stayed unmatched. Per germline, CDR1 SGHRS and CDR2 YFSETQ. The CDR3 spans 15 residues. As DNA, the CDR3 is TGCGCCAGCAGCGAACGGACAGGGGGGAATTCACCCCTCCACTTT. Translation gives CASSERTGGNSPLHF.